The 5 T cell receptor beta chains reported below all come from one sample, sequenced in a study of blood T cell repertoires in COVID-19. Profiled with immunoSEQ multiplex PCR; TCRdb holds only in-frame clones, not every one. The sample includes about 300,000 clones, 80% to 90% seen only once; the top ten take approximately 1.5%. Sequences were obtained from peripheral blood. The receptors shown here come from a woman in her thirties or forties who had recovered from COVID-19.

V and J are TRBV3-1 (or the pseudogene TRBV3-2) and TRBJ2-7; no definite D call. This CDR3 region has 15 residues. The germline V gene encodes CDR1 LGHDT and CDR2 YNNKEL (reference sequence). The V gene lost 1 base and the J gene lost 9 bases, with 19 bases spanning the gap. DNA of the CDR3: TGTGCCAGCAGCCAAGGGAATGGTGGCAGGCAGTCGCAGTACTTC. It specifies CASSQGNGGRQSQYF.

The chain carries TRBV2 and TRBJ1-5; possibly TRBD1 for D (6 bases). This CDR3 is built from 16 residues. The V gene lost 4 bases and the J gene lost 1 base, with 14 bases spanning the gap. Germline CDR1 SNHLY, CDR2 FYNNEI. The CDR3 spells CASSVLGGTSNQPQHF. The CDR3 coding sequence is TGTGCCAGCAGTGTACTAGGTGGGACAAGCAATCAGCCCCAGCATTTT.

The chain uses TRBV2 and TRBJ1-1; D gene ambiguous. The ends were cut back, 8 bases at V and 3 bases at J, with 10 bases in the middle. The CDR3 runs to 12 residues. Germline CDR1 and CDR2: SNHLY and FYNNEI. CDR3 nucleotides: TGTGCCAGCGGCAACGGGTACACTGAAGCTTTCTTT. It specifies CASGNGYTEAFF.

This clone was observed once. The chain combines TRBV27 with TRBJ2-5, with D uncertain. Trimming left V 5 bases short and J 5 bases short, with 15 bases between. Germline V gives CDR1 MNHEY, CDR2 SMNVEV (reference sequence). This CDR3 spans 14 amino acids. This chain's CDR3 is CASSPGSPLETQYF. CDR3 sequence (DNA): TGTGCCAGCAGTCCCGGGTCTCCCCTGGAGACCCAGTACTTC.

CDR3 coding DNA: TGTGCCAGTAAGGCCTCGACAGGGCGCTACGAGCAGTACTTC. Translating it yields CASKASTGRYEQYF. This chain uses TRBV19 with TRBJ2-7; TRBD1 aligns across 7 bases. The CDR3 consists of 14 residues. Germline lookup yields CDR1 LNHDA and CDR2 SQIVND (reference sequence). The ends lost 7 bases at V and 3 bases at J; junction bases unmatched: 9. Full variable domain (rest looked up from reference TRBV19 and TRBJ2-7): DGGITQSPKYLFRKEGQNVTLSCEQNLNHDAMYWYRQDPGQGLRLIYYSQIVNDFQKGDIAEGYSVSREKKESFPLTVTSAQKNPTAFYLCASKASTGRYEQYFGPGTRLTVT.